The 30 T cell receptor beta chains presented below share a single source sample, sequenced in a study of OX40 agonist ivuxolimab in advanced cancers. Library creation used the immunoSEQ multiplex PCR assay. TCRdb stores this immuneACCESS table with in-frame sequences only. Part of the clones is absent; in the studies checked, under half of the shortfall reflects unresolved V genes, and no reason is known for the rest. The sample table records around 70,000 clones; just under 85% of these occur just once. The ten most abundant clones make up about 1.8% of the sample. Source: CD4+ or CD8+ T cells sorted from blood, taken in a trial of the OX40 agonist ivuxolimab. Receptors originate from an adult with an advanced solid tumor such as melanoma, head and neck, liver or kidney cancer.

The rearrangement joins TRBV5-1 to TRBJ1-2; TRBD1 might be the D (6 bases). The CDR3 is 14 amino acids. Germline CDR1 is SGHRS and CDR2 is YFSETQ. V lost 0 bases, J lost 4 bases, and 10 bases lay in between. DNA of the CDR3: TGCGCCAGCAGCTTGGGTGACAGGAGCTATGGCTACACCTTC. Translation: CASSLGDRSYGYTF.

The CDR3 loop reads CASSPTSGRAETQYF. The CDR3, as DNA: TGTGCCAGCTCACCTACTAGCGGGAGGGCCGAGACCCAGTACTTC. J is TRBJ2-5 and V is TRBV18, with 13 bases fitting TRBD2. In germline, CDR1 is KGHSH, CDR2 LQKENI. J lost 5 bases, V lost 3 bases, and 3 bases had no gene match. The CDR3 is 15 residues long.

The CDR3 protein is CASNIGTGELFF. Here the CDR3 DNA reads TGTGCCAGCAACATCGGAACCGGGGAGCTGTTTTTT. V usage is TRBV2 and J usage is TRBJ2-2, with D uncertain. Germline V lookup: CDR1 SNHLY, CDR2 FYNNEI. The CDR3 length is 12 residues. The V end lost 7 bases, the J end lost 5 bases, and 8 bases lay between the germline ends.

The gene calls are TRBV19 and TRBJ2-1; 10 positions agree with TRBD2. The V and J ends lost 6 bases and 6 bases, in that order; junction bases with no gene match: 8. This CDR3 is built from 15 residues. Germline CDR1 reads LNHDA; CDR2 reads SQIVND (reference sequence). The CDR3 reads CASRRGLADTNEQFF. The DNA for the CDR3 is TGTGCCAGTAGACGAGGACTAGCGGACACCAATGAGCAGTTCTTC.

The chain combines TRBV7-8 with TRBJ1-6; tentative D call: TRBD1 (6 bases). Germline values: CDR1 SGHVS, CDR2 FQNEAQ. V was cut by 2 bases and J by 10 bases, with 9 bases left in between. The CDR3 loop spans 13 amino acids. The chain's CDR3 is CASSLSQGSPLHF. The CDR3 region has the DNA TGTGCCAGCAGCTTAAGCCAGGGGTCACCCCTCCACTTT.

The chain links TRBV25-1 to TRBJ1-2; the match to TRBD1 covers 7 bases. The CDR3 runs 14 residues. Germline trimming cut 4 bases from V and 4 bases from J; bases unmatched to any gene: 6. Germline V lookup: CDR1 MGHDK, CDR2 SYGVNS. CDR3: CASSGLRGVYGYTF. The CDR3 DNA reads TGTGCCAGCAGTGGCCTCAGGGGGGTCTATGGCTACACCTTC.

DNA of the CDR3: TGTGCCAGCAGCCCACAGACAGGGGGCGCAAACCAGCCCCAGCATTTT. Translated: CASSPQTGGANQPQHF. This sequence joins TRBV7-2 and TRBJ1-5, with 10 bases lining up with TRBD1. Unmatched junction bases numbered 11, after V lost 5 bases and J lost 7 bases. Germline-derived CDR1 and CDR2 are SGHTA and FQGNSA. The length of the CDR3 is 16 residues.

Here the CDR3 reads CASKIRPSTDTQYF. CDR3 bases: TGCGCCAGCAAAATACGTCCTAGCACAGATACGCAGTATTTT. The chain recombines TRBV5-1 with TRBJ2-3; unclear D gene. Germline V gene data show CDR1 as SGHRS and CDR2 as YFSETQ. This CDR3 contains 14 residues. V was pared by 6 bases and J by 0 bases, with 11 bases between.

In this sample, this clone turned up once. This CDR3 reads CSARLGGEQFF. CDR3 bases: TGCAGTGCTAGGTTGGGTGGTGAGCAGTTCTTC. This chain uses TRBV20-1 with TRBJ2-1; D unclear. Germline V gives CDR1 DFQATT, CDR2 SNEGSKA (reference sequence). This CDR3 has 11 residues. V lost 3 bases to trimming and J lost 9 bases, with 9 bases between them.

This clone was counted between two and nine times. The CDR3 nucleotides read TGTGCCAGCAGCCCGACTAGCCGGACCGGGGAGCTGTTTTTT. This codes for CASSPTSRTGELFF. J is TRBJ2-2 and V is TRBV7-2, with 7 bases identical to TRBD2. The V gene end was trimmed by 5 bases and the J gene end by 5 bases; junction bases not matched to a gene: 5. The CDR3 covers 14 residues. From germline, CDR1 is SGHTA and CDR2 FQGNSA.

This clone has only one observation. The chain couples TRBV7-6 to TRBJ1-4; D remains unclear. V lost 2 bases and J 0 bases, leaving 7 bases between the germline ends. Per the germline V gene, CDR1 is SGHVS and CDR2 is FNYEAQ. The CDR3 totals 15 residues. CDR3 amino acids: CASSLNHATNEKLFF. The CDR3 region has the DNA TGTGCCAGCAGCTTAAACCATGCAACTAATGAAAAACTGTTTTTT.

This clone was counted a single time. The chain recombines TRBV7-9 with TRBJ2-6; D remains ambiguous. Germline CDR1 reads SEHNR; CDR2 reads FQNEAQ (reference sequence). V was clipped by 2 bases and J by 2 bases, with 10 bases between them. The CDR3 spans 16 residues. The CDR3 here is CASSLNMGTGANVLTF. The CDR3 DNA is TGTGCCAGCAGCTTAAACATGGGGACTGGGGCCAACGTCCTGACTTTC.

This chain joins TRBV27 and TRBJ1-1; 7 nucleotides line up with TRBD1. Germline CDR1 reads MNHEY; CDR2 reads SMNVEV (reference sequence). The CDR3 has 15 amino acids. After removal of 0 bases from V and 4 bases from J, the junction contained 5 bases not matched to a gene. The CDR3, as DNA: TGTGCCAGCAGTTTATCGACAGGGCGTAGCACTGAAGCTTTCTTT. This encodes CASSLSTGRSTEAFF.

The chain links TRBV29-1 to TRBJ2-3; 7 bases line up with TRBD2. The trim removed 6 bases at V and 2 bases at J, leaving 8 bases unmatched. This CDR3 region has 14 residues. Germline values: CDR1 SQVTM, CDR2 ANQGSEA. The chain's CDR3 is CSVPRGEVTDTQYF. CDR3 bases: TGCAGCGTCCCCCGGGGGGAGGTCACAGATACGCAGTATTTT.

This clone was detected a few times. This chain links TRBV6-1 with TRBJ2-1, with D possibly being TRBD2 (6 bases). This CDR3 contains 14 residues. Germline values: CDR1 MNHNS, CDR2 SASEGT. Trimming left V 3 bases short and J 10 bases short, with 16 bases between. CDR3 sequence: CASSDRGRLREQFF. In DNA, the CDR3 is TGTGCCAGCAGTGATCGAGGGAGGCTGCGGGAGCAGTTCTTC.

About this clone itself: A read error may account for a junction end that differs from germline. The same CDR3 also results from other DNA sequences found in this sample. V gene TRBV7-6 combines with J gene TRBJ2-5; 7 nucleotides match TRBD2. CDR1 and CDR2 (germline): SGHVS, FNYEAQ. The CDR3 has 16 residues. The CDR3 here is CASSLSSRGGEETQYF. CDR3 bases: TGTGCCAGCAGCTTAAGCTCGCGGGGAGGGGAAGAGACTCAGTACTTC.

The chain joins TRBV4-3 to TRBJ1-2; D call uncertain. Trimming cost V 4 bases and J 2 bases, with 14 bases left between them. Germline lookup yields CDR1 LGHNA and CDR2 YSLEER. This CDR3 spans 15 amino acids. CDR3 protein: CASSPSSGRNYGYTF. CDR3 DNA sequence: TGCGCCAGCAGCCCCAGCTCTGGAAGAAACTATGGCTACACCTTC.

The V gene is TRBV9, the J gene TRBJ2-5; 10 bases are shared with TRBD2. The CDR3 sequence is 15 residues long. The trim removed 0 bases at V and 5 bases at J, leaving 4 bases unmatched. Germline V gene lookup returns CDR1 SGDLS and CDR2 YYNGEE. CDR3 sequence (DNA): TGTGCCAGCAGCGTAGGTCTAGCGGGAGTGGAGACCCAGTACTTC. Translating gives CASSVGLAGVETQYF.

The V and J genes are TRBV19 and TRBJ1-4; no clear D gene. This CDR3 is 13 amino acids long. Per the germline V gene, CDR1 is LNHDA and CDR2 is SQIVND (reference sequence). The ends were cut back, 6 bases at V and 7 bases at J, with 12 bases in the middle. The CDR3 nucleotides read TGTGCCAGTAGGCGAGGGTCGGGTGAAAAACTGTTTTTT. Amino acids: CASRRGSGEKLFF.

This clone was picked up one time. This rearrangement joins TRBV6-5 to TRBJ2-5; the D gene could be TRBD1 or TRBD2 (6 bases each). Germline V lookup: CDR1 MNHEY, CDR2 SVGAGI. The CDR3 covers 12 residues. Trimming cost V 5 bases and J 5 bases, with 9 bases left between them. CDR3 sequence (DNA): TGTGCCAGCAGTCAGGGGAGGGAGACCCAGTACTTC. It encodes CASSQGRETQYF.

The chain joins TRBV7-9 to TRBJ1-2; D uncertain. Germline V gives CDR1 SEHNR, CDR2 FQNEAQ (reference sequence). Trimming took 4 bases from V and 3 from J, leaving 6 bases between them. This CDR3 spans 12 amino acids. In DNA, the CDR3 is TGTGCCAGCAGCTCGGCGGACTATGGCTACACCTTC. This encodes CASSSADYGYTF.

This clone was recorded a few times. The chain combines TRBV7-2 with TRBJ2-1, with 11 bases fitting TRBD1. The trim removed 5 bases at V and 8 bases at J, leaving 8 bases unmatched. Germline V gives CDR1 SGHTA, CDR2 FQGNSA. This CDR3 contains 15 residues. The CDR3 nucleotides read TGTGCCAGCAGCCAGGACAGGGGGCTTGGGTATGAGCAGTTCTTC. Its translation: CASSQDRGLGYEQFF. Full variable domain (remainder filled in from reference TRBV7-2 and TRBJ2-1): GAGVSQSPSNKVTEKGKDVELRCDPISGHTALYWYRQSLGQGLEFLIYFQGNSAPDKSGLPSDRFSAERTGGSVSTLTIQRTQQEDSAVYLCASSQDRGLGYEQFFGPGTRLTVL.

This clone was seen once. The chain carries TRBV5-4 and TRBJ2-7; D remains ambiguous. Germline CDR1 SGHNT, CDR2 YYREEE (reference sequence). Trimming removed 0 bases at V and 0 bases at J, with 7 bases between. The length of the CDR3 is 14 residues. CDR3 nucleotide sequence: TGTGCCAGCAGCTTGGCTGGCAACTCCTACGAGCAGTACTTC. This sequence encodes CASSLAGNSYEQYF. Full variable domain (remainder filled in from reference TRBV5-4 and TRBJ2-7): ETGVTQSPTHLIKTRGQQVTLRCSSQSGHNTVSWYQQALGQGPQFIFQYYREEENGRGNFPPRFSGLQFPNYSSELNVNALELDDSALYLCASSLAGNSYEQYFGPGTRLTVT.

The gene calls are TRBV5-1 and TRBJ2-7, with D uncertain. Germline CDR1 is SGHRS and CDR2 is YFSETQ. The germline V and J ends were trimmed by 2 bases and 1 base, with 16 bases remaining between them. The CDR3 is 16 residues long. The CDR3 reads CASSFNPLGSSYEQYF. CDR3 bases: TGCGCCAGCAGCTTTAACCCTTTGGGTAGTTCCTACGAGCAGTACTTC.

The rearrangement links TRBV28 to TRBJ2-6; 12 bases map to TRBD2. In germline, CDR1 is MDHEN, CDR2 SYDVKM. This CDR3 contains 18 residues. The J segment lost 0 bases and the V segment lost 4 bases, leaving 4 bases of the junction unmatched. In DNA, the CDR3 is TGTGCCAGCAGTTCGGGACTAGCGGGTGGCTCTGGGGCCAACGTCCTGACTTTC. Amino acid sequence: CASSSGLAGGSGANVLTF.

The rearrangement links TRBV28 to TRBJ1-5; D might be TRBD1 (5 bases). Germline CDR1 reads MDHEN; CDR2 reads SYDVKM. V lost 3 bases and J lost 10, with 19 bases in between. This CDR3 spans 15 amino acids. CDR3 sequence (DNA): TGTGCCAGCAGTTTTTTAGGGCCGTCGGGACGTCCCCAGCATTTT. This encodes CASSFLGPSGRPQHF.

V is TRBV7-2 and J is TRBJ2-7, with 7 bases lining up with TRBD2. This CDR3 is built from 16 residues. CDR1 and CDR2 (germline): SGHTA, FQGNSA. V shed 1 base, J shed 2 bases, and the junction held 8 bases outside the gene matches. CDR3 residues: CASSLVSGRTPYEQYF. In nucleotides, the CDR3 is TGTGCCAGCAGCTTAGTTAGCGGGCGGACCCCCTACGAGCAGTACTTC.

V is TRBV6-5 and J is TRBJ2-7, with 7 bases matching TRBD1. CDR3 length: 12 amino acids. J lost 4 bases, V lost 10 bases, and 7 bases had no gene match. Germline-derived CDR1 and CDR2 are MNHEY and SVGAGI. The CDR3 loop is CATTGERYEQYF. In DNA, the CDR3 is TGTGCCACTACAGGGGAGAGGTACGAGCAGTACTTC.

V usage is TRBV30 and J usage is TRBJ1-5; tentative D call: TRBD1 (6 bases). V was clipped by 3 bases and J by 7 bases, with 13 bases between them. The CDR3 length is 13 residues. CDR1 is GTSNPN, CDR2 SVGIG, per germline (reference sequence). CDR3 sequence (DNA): TGTGCCTGGAGAGGGGGGGCCGGCCAGCCCCAGCATTTT. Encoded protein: CAWRGGAGQPQHF.

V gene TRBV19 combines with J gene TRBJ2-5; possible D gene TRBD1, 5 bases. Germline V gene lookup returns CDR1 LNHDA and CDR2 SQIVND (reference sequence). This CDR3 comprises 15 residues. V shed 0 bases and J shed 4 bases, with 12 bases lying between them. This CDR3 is CASSIDEAGRETQYF. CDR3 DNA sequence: TGTGCCAGTAGTATAGATGAAGCAGGGCGAGAGACCCAGTACTTC.